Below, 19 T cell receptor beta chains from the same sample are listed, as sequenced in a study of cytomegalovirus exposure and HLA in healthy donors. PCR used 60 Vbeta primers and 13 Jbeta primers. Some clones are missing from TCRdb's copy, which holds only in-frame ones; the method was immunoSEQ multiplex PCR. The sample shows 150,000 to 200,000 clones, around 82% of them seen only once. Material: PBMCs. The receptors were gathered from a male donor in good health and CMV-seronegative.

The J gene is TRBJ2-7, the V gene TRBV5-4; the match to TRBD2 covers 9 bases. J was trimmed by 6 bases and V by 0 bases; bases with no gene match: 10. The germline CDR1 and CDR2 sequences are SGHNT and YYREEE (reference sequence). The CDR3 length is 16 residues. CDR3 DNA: TGTGCCAGCAGCTTGGGTAGCGGGAGCAGCGTCAGCGAGCAGTACTTC. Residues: CASSLGSGSSVSEQYF.

The CDR3 nucleotides read TGCGCCAGCAGTGAGTTCCCAGCGGGGAGGACTAGCACAGATACGCAGTATTTT. Encoded protein: CASSEFPAGRTSTDTQYF. The chain combines TRBV10-1 with TRBJ2-3; TRBD2 matches at 7 bases. Per germline, CDR1 WNHNN and CDR2 SYGVQD (reference sequence). This CDR3 region has 18 residues. V trimming: 1 base; J trimming: 0 bases; junction bases outside the gene matches: 10.

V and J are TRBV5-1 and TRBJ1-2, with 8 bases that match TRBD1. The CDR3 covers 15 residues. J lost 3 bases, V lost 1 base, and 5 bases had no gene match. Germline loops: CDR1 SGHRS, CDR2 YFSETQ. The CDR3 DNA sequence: TGCGCCAGCAGCTTGCTAGGACAGGGAGACTATGGCTACACCTTC. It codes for CASSLLGQGDYGYTF.

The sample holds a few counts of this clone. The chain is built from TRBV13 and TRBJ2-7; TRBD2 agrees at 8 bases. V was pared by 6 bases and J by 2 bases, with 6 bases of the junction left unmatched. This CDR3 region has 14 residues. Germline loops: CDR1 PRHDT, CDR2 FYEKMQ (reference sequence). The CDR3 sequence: CASRWRGAAYEQYF. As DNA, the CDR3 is TGTGCCAGCAGATGGCGGGGGGCCGCCTACGAGCAGTACTTC.

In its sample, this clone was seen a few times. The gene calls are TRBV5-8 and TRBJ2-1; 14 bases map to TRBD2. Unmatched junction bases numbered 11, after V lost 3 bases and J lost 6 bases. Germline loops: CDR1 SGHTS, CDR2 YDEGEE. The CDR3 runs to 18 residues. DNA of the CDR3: TGTGCCAGCAGCTCGGTGGGACTAGCGGGAGACGGTGGCAATGAGCAGTTCTTC. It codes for CASSSVGLAGDGGNEQFF.

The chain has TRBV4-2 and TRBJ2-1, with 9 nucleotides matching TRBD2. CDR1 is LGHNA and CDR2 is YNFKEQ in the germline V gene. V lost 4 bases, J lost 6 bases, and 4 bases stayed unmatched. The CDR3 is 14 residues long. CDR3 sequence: CASSLGGGANEQFF. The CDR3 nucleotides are TGTGCCAGCAGCCTCGGCGGGGGGGCCAATGAGCAGTTCTTC.

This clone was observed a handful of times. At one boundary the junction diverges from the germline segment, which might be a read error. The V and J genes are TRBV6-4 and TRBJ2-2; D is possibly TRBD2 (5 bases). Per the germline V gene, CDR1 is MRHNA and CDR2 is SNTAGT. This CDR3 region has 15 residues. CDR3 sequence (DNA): TGTTCCAGCAGTGACGATACTATCGGGGCCGGGGAGCTGTTTTTT. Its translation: CSSSDDTIGAGELFF.

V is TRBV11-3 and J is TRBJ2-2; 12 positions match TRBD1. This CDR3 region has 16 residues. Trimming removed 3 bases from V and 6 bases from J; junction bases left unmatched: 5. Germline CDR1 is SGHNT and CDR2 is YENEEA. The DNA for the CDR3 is TGTGCCAGCAGCTTGGGACAGGGGGCGTTTTCCGGGGAGCTGTTTTTT. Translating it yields CASSLGQGAFSGELFF.

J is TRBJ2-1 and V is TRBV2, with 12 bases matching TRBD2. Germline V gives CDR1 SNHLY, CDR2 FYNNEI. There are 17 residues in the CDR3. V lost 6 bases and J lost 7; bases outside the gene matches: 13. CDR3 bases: TGTGCCAGCAGCAAAGGACTAGCGGGGATGAAGGCGAATGAGCAGTTCTTC. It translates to CASSKGLAGMKANEQFF.

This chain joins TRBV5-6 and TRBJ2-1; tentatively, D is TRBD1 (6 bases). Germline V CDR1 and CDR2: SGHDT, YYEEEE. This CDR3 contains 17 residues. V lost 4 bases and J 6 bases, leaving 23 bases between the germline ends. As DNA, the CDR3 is TGTGCCAGCAGCGGTTCAGGGGCCGCCGACTACTCCAATGAGCAGTTCTTC. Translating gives CASSGSGAADYSNEQFF.

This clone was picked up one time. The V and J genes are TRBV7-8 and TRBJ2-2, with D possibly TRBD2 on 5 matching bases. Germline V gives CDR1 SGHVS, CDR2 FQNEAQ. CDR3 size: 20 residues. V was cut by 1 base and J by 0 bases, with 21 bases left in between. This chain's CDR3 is CASSLGRTQGHPPNTGELFF. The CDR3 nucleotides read TGTGCCAGCAGCTTAGGGAGGACTCAAGGTCATCCCCCGAACACCGGGGAGCTGTTTTTT.

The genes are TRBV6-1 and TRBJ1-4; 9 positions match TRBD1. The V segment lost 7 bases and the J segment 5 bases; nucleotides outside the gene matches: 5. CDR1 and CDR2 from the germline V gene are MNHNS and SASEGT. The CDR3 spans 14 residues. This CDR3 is CASIKTGGNEKLFF. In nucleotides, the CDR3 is TGTGCCAGCATTAAGACAGGGGGGAATGAAAAACTGTTTTTT.

This chain's CDR3 is CAISDGKEGTGELFF. The CDR3 DNA sequence: TGTGCCATCAGTGACGGGAAGGAGGGCACCGGGGAGCTGTTTTTT. The V gene is TRBV10-3, the J gene TRBJ2-2; TRBD2 is a possible D gene (6 bases). The germline gives CDR1 ENHRY, CDR2 SYGVKD. The CDR3 runs to 15 residues. The V end lost 3 bases, the J end lost 4 bases, and 12 bases lay between the germline ends.

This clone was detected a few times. The CDR3, as DNA: TGTGCCAGCAGTCACGGCACAGGGGGTTCGGGATCTCACTACGAGCAGTACTTC. The encoded protein is CASSHGTGGSGSHYEQYF. The rearrangement uses TRBV27 and TRBJ2-7; TRBD1 matches at 8 bases. CDR1 is MNHEY, CDR2 SMNVEV, per germline (reference sequence). This CDR3 comprises 18 residues. J was trimmed by 3 bases and V by 5 bases; bases with no gene match: 18.

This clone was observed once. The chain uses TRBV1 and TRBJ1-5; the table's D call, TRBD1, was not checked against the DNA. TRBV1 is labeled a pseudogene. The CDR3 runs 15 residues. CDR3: CTSSQGLTVNQPQHF. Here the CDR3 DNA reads TGCACCAGCAGCCAAGGGTTGACAGTGAATCAGCCCCAGCATTTT.

The CDR3 DNA sequence: TGTGCCAGCAGCAATAGCGGGTCTCACTACGAGCAGTACTTC. Translating gives CASSNSGSHYEQYF. The chain uses TRBV7-6 and TRBJ2-7, with 7 bases fitting TRBD2. Trimming took 5 bases from V and 3 from J; bases not matched to a gene: 7. The CDR3 contains 14 residues. Germline CDR1 SGHVS, CDR2 FNYEAQ. Variable domain in full (rest from reference TRBV7-6 and TRBJ2-7): GAGVSQSPRYKVTKRGQDVALRCDPISGHVSLYWYRQALGQGPEFLTYFNYEAQQDKSGLPNDRFSAERPEGSISTLTIQRTEQRDSAMYRCASSNSGSHYEQYFGPGTRLTVT.

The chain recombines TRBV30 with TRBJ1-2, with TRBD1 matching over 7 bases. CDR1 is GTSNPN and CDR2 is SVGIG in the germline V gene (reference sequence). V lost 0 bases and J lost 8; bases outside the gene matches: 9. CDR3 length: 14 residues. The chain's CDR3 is CAWSVQTGVGGYTF. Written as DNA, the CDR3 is TGTGCCTGGAGTGTACAAACAGGGGTTGGAGGCTACACCTTC.

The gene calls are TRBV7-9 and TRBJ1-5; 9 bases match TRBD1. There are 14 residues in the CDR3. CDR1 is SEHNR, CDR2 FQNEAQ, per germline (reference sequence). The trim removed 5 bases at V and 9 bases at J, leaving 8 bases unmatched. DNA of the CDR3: TGTGCCAGCAGCCGGGACAGGGTTTCCATGCCCCAGCATTTT. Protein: CASSRDRVSMPQHF.

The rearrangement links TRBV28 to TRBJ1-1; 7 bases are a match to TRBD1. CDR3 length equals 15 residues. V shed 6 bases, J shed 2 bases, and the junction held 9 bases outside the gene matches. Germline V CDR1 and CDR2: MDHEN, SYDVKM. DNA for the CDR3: TGTGCCAGCAGGTTACGACAGGGAACTAACACTGAAGCTTTCTTT. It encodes CASRLRQGTNTEAFF.